This T cell receptor beta chain was observed in a study of blood T cell repertoires in COVID-19. This clone appeared a single time. CDR3 length: 13 residues. V lost 5 bases and J lost 4, with 11 bases in between. Original data processing: From reference gene primer amplification, estimates of nucleated cell counts were derived. The method was immunoSEQ multiplex PCR; TCRdb's version includes in-frame clones alone and lacks a portion of them. The V and J calls and clone size are taken from that table; D and trimming were inferred from the DNA. This sample has 250,000 to 350,000 clones, with 70% to 85% found just once.

Sequenced material: peripheral blood. The source of this sequence is a human donor with COVID-19, enrolled during active disease. The donor label of this sample is uncertain. The gene calls are TRBV12-3 or TRBV12-4 and TRBJ1-1; tentative D call: TRBD1 (5 bases). The CDR3 coding sequence is TGTGCCAGCAGTCCAGGGATGATCACTGAAGCTTTCTTT. This codes for CASSPGMITEAFF.